Shown below are 25 T cell receptor beta chains from a single sample sequenced in a study of vaccination effects on CD4 cells after COVID-19. Their specific antigens are unknown. Sequencing followed a ViraFEST assay step that expanded antigen-specific CD4+ T cells with viral peptide pools. When around 10 days of culture had elapsed, CD4+ T cells were isolated. Some clones are missing from TCRdb's copy, which holds only in-frame ones; the method was immunoSEQ multiplex PCR. The sample has around 79,000 clones; around four fifths are singletons. Here the sequenced sample was CD4+ T cells from PBMCs cultured with HCoV-229E spike peptides, taken before COVID-19 vaccination. The receptors derive from a human donor who received a COVID-19 vaccine.

This clone was detected once. This rearrangement joins TRBV24-1 to TRBJ2-2; D is possibly TRBD2 (5 bases). V lost 2 bases to trimming and J lost 1 base, with 13 bases between them. The V gene's germline CDR1 is KGHDR and CDR2 SFDVKD. This CDR3 is 17 amino acids long. The CDR3 nucleotides read TGTGCCACCAGTGATTCCATGTCGGGGAAGAACACCGGGGAGCTGTTTTTT. This sequence encodes CATSDSMSGKNTGELFF.

The chain joins TRBV5-1 to TRBJ1-5; D is possibly TRBD1 (5 bases). The CDR3 has 15 amino acids. The germline V gene encodes CDR1 SGHRS and CDR2 YFSETQ. Trimming took off 0 bases at V and 0 bases at J, with 7 bases between the two ends. In DNA, the CDR3 is TGCGCCAGCAGCTTGGGGGGGGTTAGCAATCAGCCCCAGCATTTT. It is translated as CASSLGGVSNQPQHF.

This chain joins TRBV5-1 and TRBJ1-1; D not resolved. The CDR3 extends over 11 amino acids. CDR1 is SGHRS, CDR2 YFSETQ, per germline. Trimming shortened V by 1 base and J by 2 bases, and 0 bases separated the two germline ends. The CDR3 loop reads CASSLNTEAFF. In DNA form, the CDR3 reads TGCGCCAGCAGCTTGAACACTGAAGCTTTCTTT.

The chain joins TRBV28 to TRBJ1-2; maybe TRBD1 (5 bases). The CDR3 sequence is 14 residues long. Germline V CDR1 and CDR2: MDHEN, SYDVKM. Trimming cost V 6 bases and J 7 bases, with 18 bases left between them. In DNA, the CDR3 is TGTGCCAGCAGATCGACAGTGGGGGACCCTGGCTACACCTTC. Protein product: CASRSTVGDPGYTF.

This chain links TRBV18 with TRBJ2-5; tentatively, D is TRBD2 (5 bases). The CDR3 loop spans 14 amino acids. V was shortened by 5 bases and J by 1 base, with 11 bases between the two germline ends. The germline V gene encodes CDR1 KGHSH and CDR2 LQKENI. The CDR3 loop reads CASSSERSQETQYF. The CDR3 DNA follows: TGTGCCAGCTCATCCGAGCGGTCCCAAGAGACCCAGTACTTC. Based on the CDR3 plus reference TRBV18 and TRBJ2-5, the full variable domain is NAGVMQNPRHLVRRRGQEARLRCSPMKGHSHVYWYRQLPEEGLKFMVYLQKENIIDESGMPKERFSAEFPKEGPSILRIQQVVRGDSAAYFCASSSERSQETQYFGPGTRLLVL.

The chain combines TRBV15 with TRBJ2-2, with 8 nucleotides matching TRBD2. This CDR3 has 18 amino acids. J was trimmed by 5 bases and V by 3 bases; bases with no gene match: 14. The germline V gene encodes CDR1 LNHNV and CDR2 YYDKDF (reference sequence). The CDR3 sequence: CATSRAAGARFRTGELFF. The CDR3 DNA reads TGTGCCACCAGCAGGGCAGCGGGGGCGCGGTTCAGAACCGGGGAGCTGTTTTTT.

The V and J genes are TRBV7-8 and TRBJ1-1; D remains ambiguous. This CDR3 is built from 14 residues. Per the germline V gene, CDR1 is SGHVS and CDR2 is FQNEAQ. Trimming took 2 bases from V and 1 from J, leaving 8 bases between them. The CDR3, as DNA: TGTGCCAGCAGCTTAAACGCAGGGAACACTGAAGCTTTCTTT. This codes for CASSLNAGNTEAFF.

The V gene is TRBV5-1, the J gene TRBJ2-3, with a tentative D call TRBD1 (5 bases). The CDR3 loop spans 14 amino acids. Germline V gene data show CDR1 as SGHRS and CDR2 as YFSETQ. V lost 1 base and J 0 bases, leaving 6 bases between the germline ends. CDR3 DNA sequence: TGCGCCAGCAGCTTGCAGGGTAGCACAGATACGCAGTATTTT. It is translated as CASSLQGSTDTQYF.

This chain uses TRBV18 with TRBJ1-3; TRBD1 matches 7 bases. This CDR3 has 15 residues. V lost 0 bases to trimming and J lost 2 bases; unmatched junction nucleotides: 1. Per the germline V gene, CDR1 is KGHSH and CDR2 is LQKENI. The DNA for the CDR3 is TGTGCCAGCTCACCACCGGGACAGACTGGAAACACCATATATTTT. This translates into CASSPPGQTGNTIYF.

This chain connects TRBV29-1 to TRBJ1-2; D is possibly TRBD1 (6 bases). Trimming left V 6 bases short and J 0 bases short, with 11 bases between. Germline-derived CDR1 and CDR2 are SQVTM and ANQGSEA. This CDR3 is built from 13 residues. The CDR3 sequence is CSVAEGANYGYTF. The CDR3, as DNA: TGCAGCGTGGCCGAGGGGGCTAACTATGGCTACACCTTC.

The V gene is TRBV5-5, the J gene TRBJ2-2; 7 positions match TRBD2. The CDR3 extends over 16 amino acids. Germline values: CDR1 SGHKS, CDR2 YYEKEE (reference sequence). Losses at the gene ends were 0 bases for V and 2 bases for J; bases not matched to a gene: 4. The CDR3 is CASSLASGGNTGELFF. CDR3 sequence (DNA): TGTGCCAGCAGCTTGGCCTCGGGGGGAAACACCGGGGAGCTGTTTTTT.

This clone was detected once. This chain uses TRBV5-5 with TRBJ1-2; D is possibly TRBD1 (6 bases). V was trimmed by 5 bases and J by 7 bases, leaving 21 bases between them. The CDR3 length is 15 residues. Germline CDR1 reads SGHKS; CDR2 reads YYEKEE (reference sequence). This chain's CDR3 is CASRRGGAETAGYTF. The CDR3 coding sequence is TGTGCCAGCAGGAGGGGGGGGGCCGAGACAGCTGGCTACACCTTC. The variable domain in full, completed from reference TRBV5-5 and TRBJ1-2, reads DAGVTQSPTHLIKTRGQQVTLRCSPISGHKSVSWYQQVLGQGPQFIFQYYEKEERGRGNFPDRFSARQFPNYSSELNVNALLLGDSALYLCASRRGGAETAGYTFGSGTRLTVV.

Here the CDR3 reads CASSLVFSGELFF. Written as DNA, the CDR3 is TGTGCCAGCAGCTTAGTGTTTAGCGGGGAGCTGTTTTTT. V gene TRBV11-2 combines with J gene TRBJ2-2; D remains ambiguous. CDR3 length equals 13 residues. Germline lookup yields CDR1 SGHAT and CDR2 FQNNGV. Trimming cost V 1 base and J 7 bases, with 7 bases left between them.

This clone was counted a few times. The V and J genes are TRBV4-1 and TRBJ1-4; 7 bases map to TRBD1. The germline V gene has CDR1 MGHRA and CDR2 YSYEKL. This CDR3 has 13 residues. V lost 4 bases to trimming and J lost 7 bases; unmatched junction nucleotides: 3. CDR3 nucleotide sequence: TGCGCCAGCAGCCCTAGACAGGGTGAAAAACTGTTTTTT. Its protein is CASSPRQGEKLFF.

This chain joins TRBV6-6 and TRBJ1-1; D might be TRBD1 (6 bases). The CDR3 runs to 16 residues. CDR1 is MNHNY and CDR2 is SVGAGI in the germline V gene (reference sequence). Trimming took 6 bases from V and 5 from J, leaving 22 bases between them. CDR3 in DNA: TGTGCCAGCAGGGTGGGGACACACCAGGGAAGGACTGAAGCTTTCTTT. It yields the protein CASRVGTHQGRTEAFF.

This clone was seen a handful of times. The chain couples TRBV25-1 to TRBJ2-2; D call uncertain. The CDR3 is 11 residues long. The germline CDR1 and CDR2 sequences are MGHDK and SYGVNS. The V and J ends lost 10 bases and 1 base respectively, with 4 bases between them. CDR3 coding DNA: TGTGCCACACGGAACACCGGGGAGCTGTTTTTT. The encoded protein is CATRNTGELFF.

The CDR3 loop reads CASSPRTGEDTQYF. The CDR3 coding sequence is TGTGCCAGCAGCCCAAGGACAGGGGAAGATACGCAGTATTTT. V usage is TRBV3-1 (or the pseudogene TRBV3-2) and J usage is TRBJ2-3, with 9 bases fitting TRBD1. This CDR3 comprises 14 residues. Per germline, CDR1 LGHDT and CDR2 YNNKEL (reference sequence). Trimming took 4 bases from V and 5 from J; bases not matched to a gene: 4.

The chain carries TRBV23-1 and TRBJ2-1, with 12 bases matching TRBD2. TRBV23-1 is classed as an ORF, of uncertain function. CDR3 length: 22 residues. Unmatched junction bases numbered 20, after V lost 2 bases and J lost 3 bases. The DNA for the CDR3 is TGCGCCAGCAGTCAACTCGAAAAAAGGACTAGCGGGACGATTCACCACTACAATGAGCAGTTCTTC. Its translation is CASSQLEKRTSGTIHHYNEQFF.

The J gene is TRBJ1-1, the V gene TRBV7-3, with D uncertain. The CDR3 contains 13 residues. V was pared by 5 bases and J by 1 base, with 8 bases between. The germline gives CDR1 SGHTA, CDR2 FQGTGA. CDR3 amino acids: CASSRHENTEAFF. Here the CDR3 DNA reads TGTGCCAGCAGCCGACATGAGAACACTGAAGCTTTCTTT. Combining the CDR3 with reference TRBV7-3 and TRBJ1-1 gives the whole variable domain GAGVSQTPSNKVTEKGKYVELRCDPISGHTALYWYRQSLGQGPEFLIYFQGTGAADDSGLPNDRFFAVRPEGSVSTLKIQRTERGDSAVYLCASSRHENTEAFFGQGTRLTVV.

The chain links TRBV5-6 to TRBJ1-3; 9 bases are shared with TRBD1. V was clipped by 4 bases and J by 2 bases; unmatched bases: 10. The CDR3 is 17 amino acids. Per germline, CDR1 SGHDT and CDR2 YYEEEE. For the CDR3, the DNA is TGTGCCAGCAGCCCCCGGACAGGGGCCATGACTGGAAACACCATATATTTT. Its protein product is CASSPRTGAMTGNTIYF.

The V and J genes are TRBV5-1 and TRBJ2-1; 7 bases fit TRBD1. The CDR3 sequence is 15 residues long. J lost 8 bases, V lost 0 bases, and 8 bases had no gene match. CDR1 is SGHRS, CDR2 YFSETQ, per germline. Written as DNA, the CDR3 is TGCGCCAGCAGCTTGGAAAGGACAGGCACGGATGAGCAGTTCTTC. It codes for CASSLERTGTDEQFF.

This clone showed up just a few times. The chain employs TRBV6-6 and TRBJ2-1; TRBD2 agrees at 9 bases. Germline-derived CDR1 and CDR2 are MNHNY and SVGAGI (reference sequence). CDR3 size: 15 residues. The J segment lost 6 bases and the V segment lost 7 bases, leaving 10 bases of the junction unmatched. The CDR3 DNA reads TGTGCCAGCATTTCCGTTGGCGGGGGGGCCAATGAGCAGTTCTTC. Translation gives CASISVGGGANEQFF.

The V call is TRBV6-5, the J call TRBJ2-6, with D uncertain. The CDR3 loop spans 16 amino acids. Germline V CDR1 and CDR2: MNHEY, SVGAGI. V lost 3 bases, J lost 0 bases, and 9 bases lay in between. The CDR3 here is CASSYIMGSGANVLTF. In DNA, the CDR3 is TGTGCCAGCAGTTATATTATGGGCTCTGGGGCCAACGTCCTGACTTTC.

V usage is TRBV28 and J usage is TRBJ1-5, with 7 bases lining up with TRBD1. CDR3 length: 15 amino acids. Germline V gene sequence: CDR1 MDHEN, CDR2 SYDVKM. The V gene end was trimmed by 7 bases and the J gene end by 2 bases; junction bases not matched to a gene: 8. The CDR3 DNA is TGTGCCAGCAAAGACAGGGTTGGGGGCAATCAGCCCCAGCATTTT. Translated: CASKDRVGGNQPQHF.

The V gene is TRBV5-1, the J gene TRBJ2-5, with 9 bases lining up with TRBD1. This CDR3 has 15 residues. CDR1 is SGHRS and CDR2 is YFSETQ in the germline V gene. The junction had 2 bases not matched to a gene; V was cut back by 0 bases and J by 2 bases. The CDR3, as DNA: TGCGCCAGCAGCTTGGCGACAGGGGGGCAAGAGACCCAGTACTTC. Translation: CASSLATGGQETQYF.